These 23 T cell receptor beta chains were all obtained from the same sample, sequenced in a study of cytomegalovirus exposure and HLA in healthy donors. Data came from immunoSEQ multiplex PCR; TCRdb stores just in-frame clones and leaves some out. The sample gives some 80,000 clones, roughly 96% of which show up once; 1.3% is in the top ten. Sequencing used PBMCs. The receptors were gathered from a woman between 18 and 29 years old in good health and CMV-seronegative.

The chain carries TRBV2 and TRBJ1-2; weak D call: TRBD1 (5 bases). The germline V gene has CDR1 SNHLY and CDR2 FYNNEI. This CDR3 is built from 15 residues. The V end lost 4 bases, the J end lost 0 bases, and 12 bases lay between the germline ends. Here the CDR3 reads CASSVGTAANYGYTF. For the CDR3, the DNA is TGTGCCAGCAGTGTGGGGACTGCAGCTAACTATGGCTACACCTTC.

V and J are TRBV29-1 and TRBJ2-3; 7 bases align to TRBD2. V lost 7 bases, J lost 3 bases, and 10 bases stayed unmatched. Per the germline V gene, CDR1 is SQVTM and CDR2 is ANQGSEA. The CDR3 is made up of 14 amino acids. The CDR3 DNA sequence: TGCAGCGGGCTGGCGGGAGCTGTAACAGATACGCAGTATTTT. Protein product: CSGLAGAVTDTQYF.

The chain recombines TRBV9 with TRBJ2-5, with 8 bases aligning to TRBD2. CDR1 is SGDLS and CDR2 is YYNGEE in the germline V gene. V gave up 0 bases and J gave up 2 bases; unmatched junction bases: 12. This CDR3 contains 18 residues. CDR3 DNA: TGTGCCAGCAGCGTAGATGGGTTTAGCGGGATGGGGCAAGAGACCCAGTACTTC. Protein sequence: CASSVDGFSGMGQETQYF.

V and J are TRBV7-9 and TRBJ2-7; tentative D call: TRBD1 (6 bases). The V and J ends lost 4 bases and 3 bases respectively, with 13 bases between them. Germline assignment: CDR1 SEHNR and CDR2 FQNEAQ (reference sequence). This CDR3 has 14 amino acids. CDR3 sequence reads: CASSSSGVGYEQYF. The CDR3 DNA sequence: TGTGCCAGCAGCTCCTCAGGGGTTGGCTACGAGCAGTACTTC.

The V call is TRBV28, the J call TRBJ2-7; 10 bases fit TRBD2. Looked up from germline, CDR1 is MDHEN and CDR2 is SYDVKM. The CDR3 sequence is 14 residues long. With V trimmed by 4 bases and J by 7 bases, 7 bases remained unmatched. CDR3 sequence (DNA): TGTGCCAGCAGTTCGGCTAGCGGGAGAGGAGAGCAGTACTTC. Amino acids: CASSSASGRGEQYF.

This chain links TRBV27 with TRBJ2-5, with 13 bases that match TRBD2. The CDR3 length is 16 residues. The trim removed 7 bases at V and 5 bases at J, leaving 10 bases unmatched. Germline V gives CDR1 MNHEY, CDR2 SMNVEV (reference sequence). The CDR3: CASTERLAGGQETQYF. In DNA, the CDR3 is TGTGCCAGCACCGAAAGACTAGCGGGAGGCCAGGAGACCCAGTACTTC.

This clone appeared a single time. J is TRBJ1-1 and V is TRBV27; perhaps TRBD1 as D (5 bases). Trimming left V 0 bases short and J 9 bases short, with 11 bases between. There are 13 residues in the CDR3. Per germline, CDR1 MNHEY and CDR2 SMNVEV (reference sequence). CDR3 protein: CASSLSGGHKAFF. Here the CDR3 DNA reads TGTGCCAGCAGTTTATCGGGGGGTCATAAAGCTTTCTTT.

The rearrangement joins TRBV9 to TRBJ2-7; maybe TRBD1 (5 bases). Trimming shortened V by 7 bases and J by 1 base, and 12 bases separated the two germline ends. In germline, CDR1 is SGDLS, CDR2 YYNGEE. The CDR3 is made up of 13 amino acids. CDR3 nucleotide sequence: TGTGCCAGCGTGCCTTACAGGTCCTACGAGCAGTACTTC. Translated: CASVPYRSYEQYF. The full variable domain, its missing parts supplied by reference TRBV9 and TRBJ2-7, is DSGVTQTPKHLITATGQRVTLRCSPRSGDLSVYWYQQSLDQGLQFLIQYYNGEERAKGNILERFSAQQFPDLHSELNLSSLELGDSALYFCASVPYRSYEQYFGPGTRLTVT.

The J gene is TRBJ2-3, the V gene TRBV7-6; the D gene is possibly TRBD1 (5 bases). There are 14 residues in the CDR3. Germline CDR1 is SGHVS and CDR2 is FNYEAQ. V was shortened by 4 bases and J by 2 bases, with 10 bases between the two germline ends. CDR3: CASSYQGPTDTQYF. The CDR3 bases are TGTGCCAGCAGCTACCAGGGCCCCACAGATACGCAGTATTTT. The full variable domain, in which reference TRBV7-6 and TRBJ2-3 provide the parts outside the CDR3, is GAGVSQSPRYKVTKRGQDVALRCDPISGHVSLYWYRQALGQGPEFLTYFNYEAQQDKSGLPNDRFSAERPEGSISTLTIQRTEQRDSAMYRCASSYQGPTDTQYFGPGTRLTVL.

The gene calls are TRBV30 and TRBJ2-3; 10 nucleotides line up with TRBD2. The CDR3 is 17 amino acids. Looked up from germline, CDR1 is GTSNPN and CDR2 is SVGIG (reference sequence). V lost 8 bases and J lost 0; bases outside the gene matches: 14. CDR3 nucleotides: TGTGCCCTCGACCCCTGGACTAGCGGATCTAGCACAGATACGCAGTATTTT. The encoded protein is CALDPWTSGSSTDTQYF.

The chain has TRBV13 and TRBJ1-1, with D perhaps matching TRBD1 (6 bases). The CDR3 runs to 12 residues. The germline V gene has CDR1 PRHDT and CDR2 FYEKMQ (reference sequence). With 10 bases removed from V and 4 bases from J, the gap between germline ends came to 13 bases. The CDR3 DNA reads as TGTGCCACCGCACAGGGTCCCACTGAAGCTTTCTTT. Protein: CATAQGPTEAFF.

This sequence joins TRBV18 and TRBJ1-6; D possibly corresponds to TRBD1 (5 bases). Deletions cut 2 bases from V and 9 bases from J, with 8 bases between. The CDR3 contains 13 residues. In germline, CDR1 is KGHSH, CDR2 LQKENI. CDR3 nucleotides: TGTGCCAGCTCACCAGGGGGAGGTTCACCCCTCCACTTT. It specifies CASSPGGGSPLHF. Full variable domain (outside the CDR3, taken from reference TRBV18 and TRBJ1-6): NAGVMQNPRHLVRRRGQEARLRCSPMKGHSHVYWYRQLPEEGLKFMVYLQKENIIDESGMPKERFSAEFPKEGPSILRIQQVVRGDSAAYFCASSPGGGSPLHFGNGTRLTVT.

There are a few counts of this clone. This chain joins TRBV6-5 and TRBJ2-3, with 7 bases lining up with TRBD1. The germline gives CDR1 MNHEY, CDR2 SVGAGI. V lost 2 bases, J lost 3 bases, and 2 bases stayed unmatched. The length of the CDR3 is 14 residues. The CDR3 region is CASSYDRETDTQYF. CDR3 DNA: TGTGCCAGCAGTTACGACAGGGAAACAGATACGCAGTATTTT.

This chain links TRBV10-2 with TRBJ1-1; D unclear. The V and J ends lost 0 bases and 0 bases respectively, with 17 bases between them. Germline loops: CDR1 WSHSY, CDR2 SAAADI. The CDR3 loop spans 18 amino acids. CDR3 DNA: TGCGCCAGCAGTGAGTCGAATTGGGGAGTCCGGATGAACACTGAAGCTTTCTTT. Translated, it gives CASSESNWGVRMNTEAFF.

This sequence joins TRBV27 and TRBJ2-7; 9 nucleotides line up with TRBD1. After removal of 6 bases from V and 1 base from J, the junction contained 7 bases not matched to a gene. The CDR3 consists of 15 residues. Germline assignment: CDR1 MNHEY and CDR2 SMNVEV (reference sequence). CDR3 nucleotides: TGTGCCAGCAGACGCACCGGGACAGGGTCCTACGAGCAGTACTTC. Translating gives CASRRTGTGSYEQYF.

CDR3 sequence reads: CASSLGREAKVGELFF. CDR3 nucleotides: TGTGCCAGCAGCTTAGGGCGGGAAGCAAAGGTGGGGGAGCTGTTTTTT. This chain links TRBV7-8 with TRBJ2-2; tentative D call: TRBD2 (6 bases). With 1 base removed from V and 8 bases from J, the gap between germline ends came to 17 bases. This CDR3 comprises 16 residues. The germline CDR1 and CDR2 sequences are SGHVS and FQNEAQ.

The rearrangement uses TRBV21-1 and TRBJ2-7; the D call in the table, TRBD2, was not verified against the DNA. TRBV21-1 is annotated as a pseudogene. This CDR3 is built from 17 residues. This CDR3 is CASSHAGTSGRSYEQYF. CDR3 nucleotides: TGTGCCAGCAGCCACGCGGGGACTAGCGGGAGATCATACGAGCAGTACTTC.

The rearrangement joins TRBV10-3 to TRBJ2-7; D remains ambiguous. Germline assignment: CDR1 ENHRY and CDR2 SYGVKD. Trimming removed 2 bases from V and 5 bases from J, with 13 bases in between. This CDR3 comprises 14 residues. In DNA, the CDR3 is TGTGCCATCAGTGAGGGTCCCAATCAGGACGAGCAGTACTTC. It is translated as CAISEGPNQDEQYF.

This CDR3 reads CAIRRLAENTGELFF. In DNA, the CDR3 is TGTGCCATCAGAAGACTAGCGGAGAACACCGGGGAGCTGTTTTTT. This chain joins TRBV10-3 and TRBJ2-2; 9 nucleotides match TRBD2. This CDR3 spans 15 amino acids. Germline V gives CDR1 ENHRY, CDR2 SYGVKD. V lost 6 bases to trimming and J lost 1 base; unmatched junction nucleotides: 3.

V usage is TRBV30 and J usage is TRBJ1-5, with 8 bases fitting TRBD1. The CDR3 is 14 residues long. Per the germline V gene, CDR1 is GTSNPN and CDR2 is SVGIG (reference sequence). Losses at the gene ends were 4 bases for V and 0 bases for J; bases not matched to a gene: 2. The CDR3, as DNA: TGTGCCTGGACGGGACAGGATAGCAATCAGCCCCAGCATTTT. This codes for CAWTGQDSNQPQHF.

This clone has a single count. The V and J genes are TRBV5-6 and TRBJ2-3; D unclear. Trimming cost V 0 bases and J 2 bases, with 7 bases left between them. The germline V gene encodes CDR1 SGHDT and CDR2 YYEEEE. The CDR3 consists of 14 residues. The DNA for the CDR3 is TGTGCCAGCAGCTTGGGTGCTATCACAGATACGCAGTATTTT. Protein: CASSLGAITDTQYF.

This sequence joins TRBV5-1 and TRBJ2-5; 15 nucleotides line up with TRBD2. Per the germline V gene, CDR1 is SGHRS and CDR2 is YFSETQ. Trimming cost V 3 bases and J 5 bases; bases outside gene matches: 14. The CDR3 runs to 19 residues. CDR3 nucleotide sequence: TGCGCCAGCAGCTCCGGACTAGCGGGAGGGCCTCTATCTTGGGAGACCCAGTACTTC. Protein product: CASSSGLAGGPLSWETQYF.

The chain is built from TRBV18 and TRBJ1-2; 7 bases map to TRBD1. With 3 bases clipped from V and 5 bases from J, the junction kept 6 bases outside the gene matches. The CDR3 covers 14 residues. Germline V gene lookup returns CDR1 KGHSH and CDR2 LQKENI. The CDR3 bases are TGTGCCAGCTCACCGGACAGGCACCCTTATGGCTACACCTTC. Translated: CASSPDRHPYGYTF. Together with reference TRBV18 and TRBJ1-2, the CDR3 gives the full variable domain: NAGVMQNPRHLVRRRGQEARLRCSPMKGHSHVYWYRQLPEEGLKFMVYLQKENIIDESGMPKERFSAEFPKEGPSILRIQQVVRGDSAAYFCASSPDRHPYGYTFGSGTRLTVV.